These T cell receptor beta chains were read from a single sample in a study of blood T cell repertoires in COVID-19. Clones were sequenced by immunoSEQ multiplex PCR, and TCRdb holds only the in-frame ones, with some missing. Altogether about 97,000 clones are present, 85% being singletons, with the ten largest covering approximately 2%. Sequenced material: peripheral blood. The receptors stem from a woman in her 70s with active or convalescent COVID-19. Both conserved end residues are part of each CDR3. D genes are given only for firm matches. Part of the rows lack a size; the others show once, few, many or a class for expanded clones.

v_call,clone_size,d_call,j_call,cdr3_aa,cdr3_nt
TRBV20-1,few,TRBD2,TRBJ2-1,CSASLAAYNEQFF,TGCAGTGCTAGTCTAGCGGCCTACAATGAGCAGTTCTTC
TRBV28,-,-,TRBJ1-2,CASSSLYGYTF,TGTGCCAGCAGTTCACTATATGGCTACACCTTC
TRBV19,-,-,TRBJ1-5,CASKTPPQDTQHF,TGTGCCAGTAAAACCCCACCTCAGGACACCCAGCATTTT
TRBV5-1,-,-,TRBJ2-7,CASSPAPTKTGKSYEQYF,TGCGCCAGCAGCCCGGCACCCACGAAAACAGGGAAATCCTACGAGCAGTACTTC
TRBV30,-,-,TRBJ2-5,CAWNQRDILQETQYF,TGTGCCTGGAATCAAAGAGACATATTACAAGAGACCCAGTACTTC
TRBV9,-,TRBD1,TRBJ2-2,CASSARQGDTGELFF,TGTGCCAGCAGCGCCCGACAGGGGGACACCGGGGAGCTGTTTTTT
TRBV2,-,-,TRBJ2-1,CASRRTHATGNEQFF,TGTGCCAGCAGGAGGACCCATGCGACAGGCAATGAGCAGTTCTTC
TRBV28,once,-,TRBJ1-1,CASSFYIWGDTEAFF,TGTGCCAGCAGTTTTTACATTTGGGGGGACACTGAAGCTTTCTTT
TRBV9,-,-,TRBJ2-6,CASSVAGSGANVLTF,TGTGCCAGCAGCGTAGCAGGCTCTGGGGCCAACGTCCTGACTTTC
TRBV3-1/TRBV3-2,-,-,TRBJ1-2,CASSQTQGNYGYTF,TGTGCCAGCAGCCAAACACAGGGAAACTATGGCTACACCTTC
TRBV18,-,-,TRBJ2-5,CASSPPAGGIVETQYF,TGTGCCAGCTCACCACCGGCTGGAGGGATCGTGGAGACCCAGTACTTC
TRBV30,few,TRBD2,TRBJ2-3,CAWSVAGGPTDTQYF,TGTGCCTGGAGTGTGGCGGGAGGGCCCACAGATACGCAGTATTTT
TRBV5-1,-,-,TRBJ1-4,CASSLGLGATNEKLFF,TGCGCCAGCAGCTTGGGACTCGGTGCAACTAATGAAAAACTGTTTTTT
TRBV3-1/TRBV3-2,-,TRBD1,TRBJ1-2,CASSPGTGAGYTF,TGTGCCAGCAGCCCCGGGACAGGGGCTGGCTACACCTTC
TRBV2,once,-,TRBJ2-5,CASTPRGGDQEVQYF,TGTGCCAGCACCCCAAGGGGGGGCGATCAAGAGGTCCAGTACTTC
TRBV7-6,few,TRBD1,TRBJ2-3,CASSLPRTGLSRQYF,TGTGCCAGCAGCTTGCCCCGGACAGGGCTTTCGAGGCAGTATTTT
TRBV4-1,-,TRBD2,TRBJ2-5,CASSQAGTKETQYF,TGCGCCAGCAGCCAGGCCGGGACTAAAGAGACCCAGTACTTC
TRBV7-2,-,-,TRBJ1-2,CASSLPGRDYGYTF,TGTGCCAGCAGCTTACCCGGCAGGGACTATGGCTACACCTTC
TRBV12-3/TRBV12-4,-,-,TRBJ2-4,CASRTRTGYIQYF,TGTGCCAGCAGGACTCGTACTGGGTACATTCAGTACTTC
TRBV18,-,TRBD2,TRBJ2-2,CASSPPTSGGTGELFF,TGTGCCAGCTCACCTCCTACTAGCGGGGGCACCGGGGAGCTGTTTTTT
TRBV9,-,-,TRBJ2-1,CASSRPALGGGSYNEQFF,TGTGCCAGCAGCCGGCCGGCGTTGGGGGGAGGATCCTACAATGAGCAGTTCTTC
TRBV24-1,few,-,TRBJ1-5,CATRRTVNQPQHF,TGTGCCACCCGAAGGACAGTCAATCAGCCCCAGCATTTT
TRBV5-4,-,-,TRBJ1-1,CASSNGVNTEAFF,TGTGCCAGCAGTAACGGAGTCAACACTGAAGCTTTCTTT
TRBV9,-,TRBD2,TRBJ2-1,CASSPSGDYNEQFF,TGTGCCAGCAGCCCAAGCGGGGACTACAATGAGCAGTTCTTC
TRBV5-5,-,-,TRBJ1-5,CASSLGDQPQHF,TGTGCCAGCAGCTTGGGAGATCAGCCCCAGCATTTT
TRBV18,-,-,TRBJ1-2,CASSLRTDDYGYTF,TGTGCCAGCTCACTTCGGACAGATGACTATGGCTACACCTTC
TRBV7-6,-,-,TRBJ2-2,CASSLGQNTGELFF,TGTGCCAGCAGCTTGGGACAGAACACCGGGGAGCTGTTTTTT
TRBV7-2,-,TRBD2,TRBJ2-7,CASSLEGLAGGPPYEQYF,TGTGCCAGCAGCTTAGAAGGACTAGCGGGAGGGCCCCCCTACGAGCAGTACTTC
TRBV7-3,-,TRBD2,TRBJ2-2,CASSLGLAGTGELFF,TGTGCCAGCAGCTTAGGACTAGCGGGGACCGGGGAGCTGTTTTTT
TRBV6-4,-,-,TRBJ1-2,CASNGGYGYTF,TGTGCCAGCAACGGAGGCTATGGCTACACCTTC
TRBV7-9,few,-,TRBJ1-2,CASSPEVGLYGYTF,TGTGCCAGCAGCCCCGAAGTGGGACTCTATGGCTACACCTTC